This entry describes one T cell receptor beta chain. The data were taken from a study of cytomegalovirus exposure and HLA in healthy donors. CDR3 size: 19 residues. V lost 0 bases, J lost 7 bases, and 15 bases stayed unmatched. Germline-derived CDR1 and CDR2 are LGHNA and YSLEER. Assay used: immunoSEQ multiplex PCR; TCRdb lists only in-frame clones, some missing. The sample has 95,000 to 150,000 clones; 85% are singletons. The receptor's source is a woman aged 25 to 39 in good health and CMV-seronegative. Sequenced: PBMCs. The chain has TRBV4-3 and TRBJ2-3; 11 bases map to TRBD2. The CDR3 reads CASSQDSPSGGPRGNTQYF. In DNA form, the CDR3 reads TGCGCCAGCAGCCAAGATTCCCCTAGCGGGGGGCCCCGCGGGAATACGCAGTATTTT.